What follows are 29 T cell receptor beta chains derived from one specimen sequenced in a study of CD8 T cells in ankylosing spondylitis. Study observations and caveats: A motif in TCR beta, a set of under ten highly homologous variants, appeared characteristic of ankylosing spondylitis blood.

No antigens are known for them. TCRdb processed the 5' RACE reads anew with MiXCR; each CDR3 protein has one entry. This sample carries around 540,000 distinct CDR3 sequences, roughly an eighth of them seen once, and the ten largest clones take nearly 7%. The sample was blood, either unsorted or a sorted T cell fraction (not recorded which). The receptors derive from a male donor with ankylosing spondylitis.

The gene calls are TRBV9 and TRBJ2-1, with D possibly being TRBD2 (5 bases). This CDR3 is built from 17 residues. CDR1 is SGDLS, CDR2 YYNGEE, per germline. Trimming took off 3 bases at V and 0 bases at J, with 16 bases between the two ends. The CDR3 is CASSDPLGISSYNEQFF. DNA of the CDR3: TGTGCCAGCAGCGATCCTCTCGGGATTAGCTCCTACAATGAGCAGTTCTTC.

This clonotype has more than one count but fewer than ten. The genes are TRBV18 and TRBJ1-1, with D uncertain. Trimming cost V 3 bases and J 7 bases, with 9 bases left between them. There are 12 residues in the CDR3. Germline loops: CDR1 KGHSH, CDR2 LQKENI. The CDR3: CASSPTQDEAFF. The CDR3 nucleotides read TGTGCCAGCTCACCGACCCAGGATGAAGCTTTCTTT.

This clonotype was observed a few times. The chain links TRBV3-1 to TRBJ2-1, with no clear D. Trimming pared 5 bases from V and 9 bases from J, leaving 11 bases between. The CDR3 has 12 residues. Looked up from germline, CDR1 is LGHDT and CDR2 is YNNKEL (reference sequence). CDR3 sequence: CASSSGSPEQFF. CDR3 nucleotides: TGTGCCAGCAGCTCCGGCTCCCCTGAGCAGTTCTTC.

The chain carries TRBV20-1 and TRBJ2-1, with TRBD2 identical over 10 bases. After removal of 3 bases from V and 0 bases from J, the junction contained 5 bases not matched to a gene. CDR3 length equals 16 residues. Germline CDR1 DFQATT, CDR2 SNEGSKA (reference sequence). CDR3 coding DNA: TGCAGTGCTAGGTCTAGCGGGAGCGACTCCTACAATGAGCAGTTCTTC. Protein product: CSARSSGSDSYNEQFF.

The chain has TRBV6-1 and TRBJ2-1; 7 bases map to TRBD2. The ends lost 1 base at V and 7 bases at J; junction bases unmatched: 1. The CDR3 has 13 residues. Germline V gene data show CDR1 as MNHNS and CDR2 as SASEGT. CDR3 DNA sequence: TGTGCCAGCAGTGAAGGCGGGGGAAATGAGCAGTTCTTC. Translating it yields CASSEGGGNEQFF.

The chain combines TRBV12-5 with TRBJ1-1; D possibly corresponds to TRBD1 (6 bases). From germline, CDR1 is LGHNT and CDR2 FRNRAP. Trimming took off 3 bases at V and 7 bases at J, with 15 bases between the two ends. The CDR3 spans 14 residues. The CDR3 protein is CASGLQGDSNEAFF. In DNA form, the CDR3 reads TGTGCTAGTGGTTTACAGGGTGATTCTAATGAAGCTTTCTTT. Full variable domain (outside the CDR3, taken from reference TRBV12-5 and TRBJ1-1): DARVTQTPRHKVTEMGQEVTMRCQPILGHNTVFWYRQTMMQGLELLAYFRNRAPLDDSGMPKDRFSAEMPDATLATLKIQPSEPRDSAVYFCASGLQGDSNEAFFGQGTRLTVV.

The V call is TRBV5-1, the J call TRBJ2-3; 9 nucleotides agree with TRBD2. CDR1 is SGHRS and CDR2 is YFSETQ in the germline V gene. This CDR3 has 17 amino acids. V gave up 4 bases and J gave up 2 bases; unmatched junction bases: 11. The CDR3 loop reads CASSPGTSSQLTDTQYF. The CDR3 DNA reads TGCGCCAGCAGCCCCGGGACTAGCAGCCAACTCACAGATACGCAGTATTTT.

The chain recombines TRBV6-2 or TRBV6-3 with TRBJ2-7, with TRBD1 as a possible D gene (5 bases). The V end lost 1 base, the J end lost 0 bases, and 10 bases lay between the germline ends. The CDR3 loop spans 15 amino acids. Germline CDR1 reads MNHEY; CDR2 reads SVGEGT. The CDR3 sequence is CASSYLGEASYEQYF. The CDR3 DNA sequence: TGTGCCAGCAGTTACTTAGGGGAAGCCTCCTACGAGCAGTACTTC.

The chain employs TRBV20-1 and TRBJ2-7; D is unclear. Trimming removed 3 bases from V and 2 bases from J, with 8 bases in between. The length of the CDR3 is 12 residues. CDR1 and CDR2 from the germline V gene are DFQATT and SNEGSKA (reference sequence). In DNA form, the CDR3 reads TGCAGTGCTAGGACACAGACCTACGAGCAGTACTTC. Residues: CSARTQTYEQYF.

CDR3 protein: CATSGSGRGEQYV. CDR3 in DNA: TGTGCCACCAGTGGGTCCGGGAGGGGCGAGCAGTACGTC. V usage is TRBV24-1 and J usage is TRBJ2-7, with 8 nucleotides matching TRBD2. Germline assignment: CDR1 KGHDR and CDR2 SFDVKD. The CDR3 has 13 residues. V lost 5 bases, J lost 6 bases, and 5 bases stayed unmatched.

This clonotype was picked up a small number of times. The V and J genes are TRBV25-1 and TRBJ2-1, with 8 bases matching TRBD2. The length of the CDR3 is 14 residues. With 5 bases clipped from V and 3 bases from J, the junction kept 3 bases outside the gene matches. CDR1 is MGHDK, CDR2 SYGVNS, per germline. CDR3 loop: CASSIAGIYNEQFF. The DNA of the CDR3 is TGTGCCAGCAGTATAGCGGGGATCTACAATGAGCAGTTCTTC.

This clonotype occurred a few times. In DNA form, the CDR3 reads TGCAGTGCTAGAGAGGGGGCGGGTAATGAAAAACTGTTTTTT. It is translated as CSAREGAGNEKLFF. This sequence joins TRBV20-1 and TRBJ1-4; TRBD1 is a possible D gene (6 bases). V was cut by 0 bases and J by 4 bases, with 9 bases left in between. The germline gives CDR1 DFQATT, CDR2 SNEGSKA (reference sequence). The CDR3 runs to 14 residues.

This clonotype was counted many times. The chain combines TRBV5-1 with TRBJ2-1; D gene unclear. Germline-derived CDR1 and CDR2 are SGHRS and YFSETQ. The ends were cut back, 2 bases at V and 7 bases at J, with 16 bases in the middle. The CDR3 sequence is 15 residues long. The CDR3 nucleotides are TGCGCCAGCAGCTTAGCCAGCGCCTCTTGGAATGAGCAGTTCTTC. Translating it yields CASSLASASWNEQFF.

This clonotype was found many times. The genes are TRBV10-3 and TRBJ2-7; TRBD2 is a possible D gene (5 bases). V lost 6 bases to trimming and J lost 5 bases, with 17 bases between them. Germline V gene lookup returns CDR1 ENHRY and CDR2 SYGVKD. The CDR3 has 14 amino acids. The CDR3 is CAISGGFTLDEQYF. The CDR3 DNA sequence: TGTGCCATCAGCGGCGGGTTTACGCTTGACGAGCAGTACTTC.

CDR3 nucleotide sequence: TGCAGTGCTCACGACAGGGGAAGGGGCTACCAAGAGACCCAGTACTTC. This sequence encodes CSAHDRGRGYQETQYF. The chain employs TRBV20-1 and TRBJ2-5; TRBD1 agrees at 8 bases. There are 16 residues in the CDR3. V lost 5 bases to trimming and J lost 0 bases; unmatched junction nucleotides: 11. Germline CDR1 reads DFQATT; CDR2 reads SNEGSKA (reference sequence).

This clonotype has just a few counts. The V gene is TRBV15, the J gene TRBJ2-3, with 11 bases that match TRBD2. The J segment lost 3 bases and the V segment lost 4 bases, leaving 3 bases of the junction unmatched. The V gene's germline CDR1 is LNHNV and CDR2 YYDKDF (reference sequence). The CDR3 is made up of 15 amino acids. CDR3 DNA: TGTGCCACCAGCATACGACTAGCGGGAACAGATACGCAGTATTTT. Translation: CATSIRLAGTDTQYF.

This clonotype was seen more than once but under ten times. The rearrangement uses TRBV5-1 and TRBJ2-7, with a possible D match to TRBD2 (6 bases). The CDR3 extends over 15 amino acids. Germline CDR1 reads SGHRS; CDR2 reads YFSETQ. V was trimmed by 4 bases and J by 0 bases, leaving 14 bases between them. The CDR3 sequence is CASSLGGSSSYEQYV. CDR3 bases: TGCGCCAGCAGCCTCGGGGGAAGCAGCTCCTACGAGCAGTACGTC.

This clonotype has just a few counts. The chain combines TRBV15 with TRBJ2-3; 13 nucleotides agree with TRBD2. CDR1 LNHNV and CDR2 YYDKDF come from the germline V gene (reference sequence). This CDR3 contains 16 residues. J lost 2 bases, V lost 4 bases, and 3 bases had no gene match. The CDR3 bases are TGTGCCACCAGCACGGGACTAGCGGGATTCACAGATACGCAGTATTTT. Encoded protein: CATSTGLAGFTDTQYF.

In its sample, this clonotype was seen a few times. The CDR3 DNA is TGTGCCTGGAGTCCCCCGGGACAGCCCAATCAGCCCCAGCATTTT. Translating it yields CAWSPPGQPNQPQHF. This chain joins TRBV30 and TRBJ1-5; TRBD1 agrees at 7 bases. From germline, CDR1 is GTSNPN and CDR2 SVGIG (reference sequence). The CDR3 contains 15 residues. J gave up 3 bases and V 2 bases, and 7 bases lay outside the gene matches.

The CDR3 coding sequence is TGTGCCAGTAGTAAGAAACAGACGCTCTTGAACGGCTACACCTTC. Translation gives CASSKKQTLLNGYTF. The gene calls are TRBV19 and TRBJ1-2; D is unresolved. Trimming took 4 bases from V and 8 from J, leaving 20 bases between them. The germline V gene encodes CDR1 LNHDA and CDR2 SQIVND (reference sequence). The CDR3 spans 15 residues. The full variable domain, its missing parts supplied by reference TRBV19 and TRBJ1-2, is DGGITQSPKYLFRKEGQNVTLSCEQNLNHDAMYWYRQDPGQGLRLIYYSQIVNDFQKGDIAEGYSVSREKKESFPLTVTSAQKNPTAFYLCASSKKQTLLNGYTFGSGTRLTVV.

This chain uses TRBV7-9 with TRBJ2-5; TRBD2 agrees at 11 bases. Germline CDR1 SEHNR, CDR2 FQNEAQ (reference sequence). CDR3 length: 15 amino acids. Trimming took 2 bases from V and 5 from J; bases not matched to a gene: 4. CDR3 protein: CASSLLAGGSETQYF. In nucleotides, the CDR3 is TGTGCCAGCAGCTTACTAGCGGGAGGATCGGAGACCCAGTACTTC.

This clonotype was recorded a few times. The V call is TRBV6-1, the J call TRBJ2-1; perhaps TRBD1 as D (6 bases). This CDR3 region has 11 residues. V gave up 6 bases and J gave up 9 bases, with 9 bases separating them. Per germline, CDR1 MNHNS and CDR2 SASEGT. Here the CDR3 reads CASRRGTEQFF. The CDR3 coding sequence is TGTGCCAGCAGGAGGGGGACTGAGCAGTTCTTC.

This clonotype was counted at least ten times. The rearrangement uses TRBV7-2 and TRBJ2-4; D perhaps matches TRBD1 (6 bases). This CDR3 contains 14 residues. V was pared by 4 bases and J by 6 bases, with 13 bases between. Per the germline V gene, CDR1 is SGHTA and CDR2 is FQGNSA. CDR3 nucleotide sequence: TGTGCCAGCAGCTCCCCAGTAGGGGGAAACATTCAGTACTTC. Translated: CASSSPVGGNIQYF.

This chain links TRBV12-3 or TRBV12-4 with TRBJ2-5, with D perhaps TRBD2 (6 bases). V dropped 8 bases and J dropped 7 bases, with 32 bases sitting between them. The CDR3 extends over 18 amino acids. CDR3 region: CASARGPGGLDPEATQYF. CDR3 in DNA: TGTGCCAGCGCCCGGGGTCCCGGGGGTCTCGACCCCGAAGCGACCCAGTACTTC.

This clonotype was observed a handful of times. The chain joins TRBV20-1 to TRBJ1-1, with 9 bases that match TRBD1. The germline CDR1 and CDR2 sequences are DFQATT and SNEGSKA (reference sequence). Trimming at V came to 6 bases and at J to 7 bases, leaving 12 bases not matched to a gene. The CDR3 has 14 residues. Here the CDR3 DNA reads TGCAGTGCATCTCCCGGGACAGGGTTAGGTGAAGCTTTCTTT. Amino acids: CSASPGTGLGEAFF.

This clonotype was seen a few times. This rearrangement joins TRBV4-1 to TRBJ1-1; a possible D gene is TRBD1 (6 bases). Trimming took off 1 base at V and 0 bases at J, with 12 bases between the two ends. Looked up from germline, CDR1 is MGHRA and CDR2 is YSYEKL. The CDR3 length is 16 residues. The CDR3 is CASSQGGARVNTEAFF. As DNA, the CDR3 is TGCGCCAGCAGCCAAGGGGGGGCCAGGGTGAACACTGAAGCTTTCTTT.

The chain couples TRBV27 to TRBJ2-3, with D unresolved. CDR3 length equals 14 residues. Germline V gene lookup returns CDR1 MNHEY and CDR2 SMNVEV (reference sequence). V lost 5 bases, J lost 1 base, and 10 bases lay in between. In DNA form, the CDR3 reads TGTGCCAGCAGTGTGTTACGGGGCACAGATACGCAGTATTTT. This gives the protein CASSVLRGTDTQYF.

In its sample, this clonotype was seen a few times. The V gene is TRBV19, the J gene TRBJ2-2; D is perhaps TRBD2 (6 bases). V was shortened by 5 bases and J by 3 bases, with 10 bases between the two germline ends. This CDR3 is 14 amino acids long. Germline V gives CDR1 LNHDA, CDR2 SQIVND (reference sequence). This CDR3 is CASSAGTHTGELFF. CDR3 coding DNA: TGTGCCAGTAGTGCCGGGACTCACACCGGGGAGCTGTTTTTT.

V is TRBV7-8 and J is TRBJ2-7; 7 nucleotides align to TRBD2. Losses at the gene ends were 5 bases for V and 0 bases for J; bases not matched to a gene: 7. Germline lookup yields CDR1 SGHVS and CDR2 FQNEAQ. This CDR3 spans 15 amino acids. The CDR3 DNA is TGTGCCAGCAGCCCGGGGGGACTCCACTCCTACGAGCAGTACGTC. Protein product: CASSPGGLHSYEQYV.